This T cell receptor (beta chain) was observed in a study of blood T cell repertoires in COVID-19. Germline V gene data show CDR1 as SGDLS and CDR2 as YYNGEE. The CDR3 is made up of 16 amino acids. Trimming took 5 bases from V and 11 from J; bases not matched to a gene: 16. TCRdb's table, derived via immunoSEQ multiplex PCR, lists solely in-frame clones and lacks some. The data hold about 250,000 clones, with about nine tenths observed a single time. Sequences were obtained from peripheral blood. The clonotype comes from a woman under 40 with COVID-19, enrolled during active disease. V and J are TRBV9 and TRBJ1-6; TRBD1 agrees at 7 bases. This CDR3 is CASSSTTGPSQAPLHF. CDR3 nucleotides: TGTGCCAGCAGTTCTACGACAGGGCCTTCGCAGGCACCCCTCCACTTT.